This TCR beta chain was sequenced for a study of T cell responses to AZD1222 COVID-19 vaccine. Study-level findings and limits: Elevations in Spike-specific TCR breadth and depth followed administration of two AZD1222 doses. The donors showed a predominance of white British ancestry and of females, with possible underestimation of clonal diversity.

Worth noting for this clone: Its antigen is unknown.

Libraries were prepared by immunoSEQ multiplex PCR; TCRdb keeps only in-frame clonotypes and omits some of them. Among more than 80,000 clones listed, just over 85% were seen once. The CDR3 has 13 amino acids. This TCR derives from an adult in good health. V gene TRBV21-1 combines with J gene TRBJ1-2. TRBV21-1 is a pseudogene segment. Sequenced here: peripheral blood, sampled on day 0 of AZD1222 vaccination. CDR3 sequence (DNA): TGTGCCAGCAGCCCAATTCGAGCGTTGTGCTACACCTTC. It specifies CASSPIRALCYTF.